These 5 T cell receptor beta chains came from one sample sequenced in a study of T-cell memory formation after mild COVID-19. A single record per CDR3 protein comes from TCRdb applying MiXCR to the 5' RACE reads. The sample comprises around 220,000 distinct CDR3 sequences, roughly 17% of which are singletons, and 3.5% to 4% rests with the top ten. What was sequenced was PBMCs or a T cell subset sorted from them (not recorded which). Source of these receptors: a man aged 18 to 29 who had mild COVID-19 (a few samples of this study predate the infection). Cell type and time point are not known.

This clonotype has only a few counts. The chain has TRBV6-5 and TRBJ2-6, with D perhaps matching TRBD1 or TRBD2 (5 bases each). CDR1 is MNHEY, CDR2 SVGAGI, per germline. CDR3 length: 16 amino acids. The ends were cut back, 4 bases at V and 1 base at J, with 11 bases in the middle. CDR3 amino acids: CASSSRGDSGANVLTF. The CDR3 coding sequence is TGTGCCAGCAGTTCAAGAGGGGATTCTGGGGCCAACGTCCTGACTTTC.

This clonotype has a handful of counts. The chain uses TRBV25-1 and TRBJ1-1, with TRBD1 matching 10 bases. With V trimmed by 5 bases and J by 5 bases, 5 bases remained unmatched. The germline CDR1 and CDR2 sequences are MGHDK and SYGVNS. This CDR3 has 14 amino acids. The CDR3 loop reads CASSSLDRGTEAFF. The CDR3 DNA follows: TGTGCCAGCAGTTCACTGGACAGGGGGACTGAAGCTTTCTTT.

In DNA, the CDR3 is TGTGCCAGCAGCTTACTACTAGCGGAAGAGACCCAGTACTTC. This encodes CASSLLLAEETQYF. This chain joins TRBV7-2 and TRBJ2-5; 8 bases are a match to TRBD2. V lost 2 bases and J lost 3; bases outside the gene matches: 2. Germline V gene lookup returns CDR1 SGHTA and CDR2 FQGNSA. The CDR3 consists of 14 residues.

V and J are TRBV5-1 and TRBJ2-7; tentatively, D is TRBD2 (6 bases). This CDR3 comprises 14 residues. Germline V CDR1 and CDR2: SGHRS, YFSETQ. V was cut by 3 bases and J by 6 bases, with 16 bases left in between. DNA of the CDR3: TGCGCCAGCAGCTGGCAGACTAGTTCTAGCGAGCAGTACTTC. Translation: CASSWQTSSSEQYF.

The chain has TRBV7-2 and TRBJ1-2; 8 positions match TRBD1. The CDR3 is 13 amino acids. Germline V gives CDR1 SGHTA, CDR2 FQGNSA. V was pared by 4 bases and J by 6 bases, with 4 bases of the junction left unmatched. As DNA, the CDR3 is TGTGCCAGCAGCTCCTACAGGGGGGATGGCTACACCTTC. Translated, it gives CASSSYRGDGYTF.